The clone carrying this T cell receptor (beta chain) was picked up many times. The antigen remains unidentified. This sample is part of a study of T cell repertoires in cytomegalovirus infection. About the study: CMV infection together with matching HLA type was indicated by public TCR beta signatures. Whole-study findings and limits: Dominant in the ex vivo response were TCR beta clonotypes restricted by HLA-C and specific for CMV.

MiXCR was run by TCRdb on the reads, yielding one entry per CDR3 protein. The sample has roughly 280,000 distinct CDR3 sequences, roughly 13% seen once. The source is a human donor in good health (CMV status not recorded). Some clones in this sample may be carry-over from other donors' samples. Sample: PBMCs.

CDR3 nucleotides: TGTGCCAGCAGCTTTACAGAGCGGGGCGCAGATACGCAGTATTTT. Its translation: CASSFTERGADTQYF. This rearrangement joins TRBV7-9 to TRBJ2-3; TRBD2 matches 7 bases. Looked up from germline, CDR1 is SEHNR and CDR2 is FQNEAQ (reference sequence). This CDR3 has 15 amino acids. Losses at the gene ends were 3 bases for V and 4 bases for J; bases not matched to a gene: 7.